Reported below is one TCR beta chain. Its antigen is still unknown. This entry belongs to a study of T-cell memory formation after mild COVID-19. As for the study in general: Largely donor-specific sequence clusters came from two donors. General study results and limits: Nothing showed for sure that second-wave clones peaking on day 37 were SARS-CoV-2 specific. Pre-infection memory showed some responding clones, and this suggested that cross-reactive memory joined.

Germline assignment: CDR1 SEHNR and CDR2 FQNEAQ (reference sequence). The J segment lost 3 bases and the V segment lost 8 bases, leaving 13 bases of the junction unmatched. This CDR3 has 16 residues. TCRdb independently ran MiXCR on the 5' RACE reads; one entry per CDR3 protein. The sample lists almost 350,000 distinct CDR3 sequences; 20% were seen once. This clonotype was sampled from a man aged 18 to 29 who had mild COVID-19 (a few samples of this study predate the infection). Cell type and time point are not known. Sequencing input: PBMCs or a T cell subset sorted from them (not recorded which). The chain has TRBV7-9 and TRBJ2-3, with TRBD1 matching over 8 bases. The CDR3 reads CASHWTVRQGTDTQYF. CDR3 bases: TGTGCCAGCCACTGGACAGTTAGACAGGGGACAGATACGCAGTATTTT.